This T cell receptor beta chain was profiled in a study of T cell responses to AZD1222 COVID-19 vaccine (TCRdb year 2021). For context, the study as a whole: TCR sequencing covered roughly 230 trial participants: 207 given two doses of AZD1222 and about 26 given two doses of MenACWY control vaccine. Trial participants were enrolled into age subgroups of 18-55, 56-69 and 70-plus years, which contained around 140, 26 and 57 TCR-sequenced participants, respectively. Summary of the overall study and its limitations: Conclusions about previously exposed vaccinees are limited because only a handful of AZD1222 recipients were SARS-CoV-2 seropositive at baseline. Reportedly, close to half of the unique spike-specific TCRs recognized epitopes lying outside the regions that are mutated in the B.1.351 and B.1.1.7 variants. After two AZD1222 doses, spike-specific TCR breadth and depth were significantly higher than at day 0 and than in MenACWY recipients. In the small 56-69-year group, the increase in depth fell short of significance, most likely because of low power. Vaccine-associated CD4 TCRs spanned the whole spike protein, with dominant responses in regions 160-218 and 743-854. Participants were mostly white British, with more females than males. The authors suggested clonal diversity may have been underestimated. Because no day 14 peak-response samples were available, repertoires were characterized only after the peak T cell response.

The sample's time point label is to be understood as: about 28 days (+/-7) after the second vaccine dose. The label giving this sample's treatment or condition can be read as: meningococcal conjugate vaccine given as trial control. Vaccinee samples were obtained from the UK trials COV001 and COV002, which included a single-blind randomized controlled phase 2/3 trial of AZD1222 (ChAdOx1 nCoV-19) in healthy adults. For TCRbeta chain sequencing, PBMC samples from trial participants were taken at day 0 and at day 28 after the second dose. Turning to this clone: Its antigen target is currently unknown. No base quality values were provided; no much bigger clone lies one nucleotide off.

The CDR3 regions of human TCRbeta chains were subjected to immunosequencing. The study's processing was this. Repertoire TCRs were checked for matches against a reference library of SARS-CoV-2-specific TCRs that had been generated using the MIRA antigen-specificity platform. Breadth was defined as the fraction of unique TCRs that were SARS-CoV-2-associated. Depth was defined as the fraction of total T cells that were SARS-CoV-2-associated. Using the MIRA data, each spike-specific TCR was mapped to the spike region that the TCR reacts to and placed in a CD4 or CD8 class. Log10-transformed breadth and depth values were compared by one-way ANOVA with Sidak's multiple comparisons tests. Not all clones reach the TCRdb copy of this immuneACCESS table, which keeps in-frame sequences only. Checked studies attribute under half of the gap to unresolved V genes and leave the rest unexplained. V, J and clone size are taken as reported in that table, and D and trimming were inferred from the DNA itself. The sample has 200,000 to 250,000 clones on record, roughly 94% of them singletons. The ten top clones hold approximately 1.7% of the sample.

This specimen was peripheral blood, taken 28 days after the second dose of the MenACWY control vaccine. This TCR came from an adult who received the MenACWY meningococcal vaccine as a control.

The CDR3 protein sequence reads: CSVEADSSYEQYF. The DNA is as follows: TGCAGCGTTGAAGCGGACAGCTCCTACGAGCAGTACTTC. Recombination joined TRBV29-1 with TRBJ2-7, with TRBD1 tentatively as D gene (6 bases match). The cysteine opens and the phenylalanine closes a CDR3 of 13 amino acids. The retained sequence is limited to the CDR3, 39 bases, with the frame set at the first base. The V and J ends are trimmed by 1 base and 0 bases, leaving 7 bases between them. CDR1 and CDR2 are read off the germline V gene as SQVTM and ANQGSEA.